These T cell receptor beta chains were read from a single sample in a study of shared clonotypes between healthy human individuals. Sequenced by immunoSEQ multiplex PCR; TCRdb stores in-frame clones only, minus some. The sample has around 2,000,000 clones, 93% seen once. The source material was naive CD8+ T cells from PBMCs. Receptor source: a man between 18 and 29 years old in good health. Some clones in this sample may be carry-over from other donors' samples. The CDR3 runs from the conserved cysteine through the conserved F or W. The D gene is left open where the match is weak. Only some rows state a clone size, as once, few, many or a class for expanded clones.

>TRBJ1-2|15|TRBD1|.|TRBV30
CAWSVPGGAIYGYTF
TGTGCCTGGAGTGTCCCAGGGGGCGCAATCTATGGCTACACCTTC
>TRBJ2-3|17|.|once|TRBV6-1
CASTERQIPASTDTQYF
TGTGCCAGCACTGAAAGACAGATCCCTGCTAGCACAGATACGCAGTATTTT
>TRBJ2-3|15|.|.|TRBV7-9
CASSWRGGRTDTQYF
TGTGCCAGCAGCTGGAGGGGAGGTCGCACAGATACGCAGTATTTT
>TRBJ2-3|16|TRBD2|.|TRBV4-2
CASSQDQLAGTDTQYF
TGTGCCAGCAGCCAAGATCAGCTAGCGGGCACAGATACGCAGTATTTT
>TRBJ1-4|15|TRBD1|.|TRBV19
CASSSRQGAYEKLFF
TGTGCCAGTAGTTCGCGACAGGGGGCTTATGAAAAACTGTTTTTT
>TRBJ1-1|14|TRBD1|.|TRBV10-1
CASRADRKNTEAFF
TGCGCCAGCAGAGCGGACAGGAAGAACACTGAAGCTTTCTTT
>TRBJ1-2|20|.|.|TRBV5-1
CASSRKKSRGVEASHYGYTF
TGCGCCAGCAGCCGAAAGAAATCCAGGGGAGTCGAAGCCTCACACTATGGCTACACCTTC
>TRBJ1-1|14|.|.|TRBV28
CASSFLGLNTEAFF
TGTGCCAGCAGTTTTCTGGGATTGAACACTGAAGCTTTCTTT
>TRBJ2-7|12|TRBD1|.|TRBV10-3
CAIRGGPYEQYF
TGTGCCATCAGAGGGGGCCCGTACGAGCAGTACTTC
>TRBJ2-7|15|TRBD2|.|TRBV7-9
CASSSSSGPDYEQYF
TGTGCCAGCAGCTCCTCTAGCGGCCCAGACTACGAGCAGTACTTC
>TRBJ2-7|14|TRBD1|.|TRBV7-9
CASSFFTGGDEQYF
TGTGCCAGCAGCTTTTTTACAGGGGGCGACGAGCAGTACTTC
>TRBJ2-1|14|.|.|TRBV27
CASSIGRRGNEQFF
TGTGCCAGCAGTATTGGACGGCGGGGCAATGAGCAGTTCTTC
>TRBJ2-7|14|.|.|TRBV11-2
CASSLGAASYEQYF
TGTGCCAGCAGCTTAGGGGCAGCCTCCTACGAGCAGTACTTC
>TRBJ2-1|19|TRBD2|.|TRBV7-8
CASSYRLAGGPSSYNEQFF
TGTGCCAGCAGCTATCGTCTAGCGGGAGGGCCGAGCTCCTACAATGAGCAGTTCTTC
>TRBJ2-7|14|.|.|TRBV27
CASSLSGVNYEQYF
TGTGCCAGCAGTTTATCCGGGGTGAACTACGAGCAGTACTTC
>TRBJ2-7|15|TRBD2|.|TRBV27
CASSFIGGSGNEQYF
TGTGCCAGCAGTTTCATTGGCGGGAGCGGTAACGAGCAGTACTTC
>TRBJ1-2|15|TRBD1|few|TRBV7-9
CASSSPIRDRESYTF
TGTGCCAGCAGCTCACCCATCCGGGACAGGGAGAGCTACACCTTC
>TRBJ2-7|12|TRBD1|.|TRBV6-5
CASSTTGKEQYF
TGTGCCAGCAGTACGACAGGGAAGGAGCAGTACTTC
>TRBJ2-6|18|.|.|TRBV9
CASSVDSSRRTGANVLTF
TGTGCCAGCAGCGTAGACTCAAGCCGACGTACTGGGGCCAACGTCCTGACTTTC
>TRBJ1-2|17|TRBD1|.|TRBV7-6
CASSGIRSEQGVVGYTF
TGTGCCAGCAGCGGGATCCGATCGGAACAGGGGGTGGTTGGCTACACCTTC
>TRBJ2-3|17|TRBD2|.|TRBV9
CASSVALAGGPTDTQYF
TGTGCCAGCAGCGTAGCGTTGGCGGGAGGACCCACAGATACGCAGTATTTT
>TRBJ2-5|14|.|.|TRBV10-2
CASSPGAGQETQYF
TGCGCCAGCAGTCCCGGTGCCGGGCAAGAGACCCAGTACTTC
>TRBJ2-7|14|TRBD1|.|TRBV29-1
CSVWTGGIKKEQYF
TGCAGCGTTTGGACAGGGGGCATTAAAAAGGAGCAGTACTTC
>TRBJ1-2|17|.|.|TRBV7-9
CASSLAQVGGHGYGYTF
TGTGCCAGCAGCTTAGCCCAAGTCGGGGGGCACGGCTATGGCTACACCTTC
>TRBJ2-7|15|.|once|TRBV4-2
CASSQDRGGAYEQYF
TGTGCCAGCAGCCAAGATAGGGGGGGCGCGTACGAGCAGTACTTC
>TRBJ2-2|14|.|.|TRBV4-1
CASSRTINTGELFF
TGCGCCAGCAGCCGGACCATAAACACCGGGGAGCTGTTTTTT
>TRBJ2-2|17|.|once|TRBV21-1
CASEGTGSGWNTGELFF
TGTGCCAGCGAGGGGACAGGGTCTGGGTGGAACACCGGGGAGCTGTTTTTT
>TRBJ2-5|16|.|.|TRBV2
CASSPDYRNSRETQYF
TGTGCCAGCAGTCCCGACTACCGTAATTCCAGGGAGACCCAGTACTTC
>TRBJ2-7|13|TRBD1|once|TRBV13
CASSPKTGAEQYF
TGTGCCAGCAGCCCAAAGACAGGGGCCGAGCAGTACTTC
>TRBJ2-3|18|TRBD2|.|TRBV7-9
CASSLNSGLAASTDTQYF
TGTGCCAGCAGCTTAAACAGTGGACTAGCGGCCAGCACAGATACGCAGTATTTT
>TRBJ2-7|13|TRBD2|.|TRBV27
CASAGTKAYEQYF
TGTGCCAGTGCCGGGACTAAGGCTTACGAGCAGTACTTC
>TRBJ2-6|15|.|.|TRBV27
CASSYAGPGANVLTF
TGTGCCAGCAGTTATGCAGGCCCTGGGGCCAACGTCCTGACTTTC
>TRBJ2-7|14|TRBD2|.|TRBV29-1
CSVEVPAGGYEQYF
TGCAGCGTTGAGGTGCCAGCGGGGGGTTACGAGCAGTACTTC
>TRBJ1-2|14|.|.|TRBV28
CASSEGRVRGGYTF
TGTGCCAGCAGTGAGGGACGGGTCAGAGGTGGCTACACCTTC
>TRBJ2-5|13|.|.|TRBV7-9
CASSPGSLETQYF
TGTGCCAGCAGCCCGGGGAGTCTGGAGACCCAGTACTTC
>TRBJ1-1|11|.|few|TRBV6-5
CAVQGFTEAFF
TGTGCCGTACAGGGTTTCACTGAAGCTTTCTTT
>TRBJ2-1|12|.|.|TRBV27
CASSLSLQEQFF
TGTGCCAGCAGTTTGTCCCTCCAAGAGCAGTTCTTC
>TRBJ2-7|16|TRBD2|.|TRBV4-1
CASSRARLAGEGEQYF
TGCGCCAGCAGCCGAGCCCGACTAGCGGGAGAAGGCGAGCAGTACTTC
>TRBJ1-5|15|TRBD1|once|TRBV19
CASSITTGVSQPQHF
TGTGCCAGTAGTATTACTACAGGGGTATCTCAGCCCCAGCATTTT
>TRBJ2-7|14|TRBD1|.|TRBV5-6
CASSLGQGSSEQYF
TGTGCCAGCAGCTTGGGACAGGGGTCTTCCGAGCAGTACTTC
>TRBJ1-2|14|.|.|TRBV7-9
CASSSSWGNYGYTF
TGTGCCAGCAGCTCCTCCTGGGGGAACTATGGCTACACCTTC
>TRBJ2-1|11|TRBD2|.|TRBV27
CASSLSGGTFF
TGTGCCAGCAGTTTATCCGGGGGGACTTTCTTC